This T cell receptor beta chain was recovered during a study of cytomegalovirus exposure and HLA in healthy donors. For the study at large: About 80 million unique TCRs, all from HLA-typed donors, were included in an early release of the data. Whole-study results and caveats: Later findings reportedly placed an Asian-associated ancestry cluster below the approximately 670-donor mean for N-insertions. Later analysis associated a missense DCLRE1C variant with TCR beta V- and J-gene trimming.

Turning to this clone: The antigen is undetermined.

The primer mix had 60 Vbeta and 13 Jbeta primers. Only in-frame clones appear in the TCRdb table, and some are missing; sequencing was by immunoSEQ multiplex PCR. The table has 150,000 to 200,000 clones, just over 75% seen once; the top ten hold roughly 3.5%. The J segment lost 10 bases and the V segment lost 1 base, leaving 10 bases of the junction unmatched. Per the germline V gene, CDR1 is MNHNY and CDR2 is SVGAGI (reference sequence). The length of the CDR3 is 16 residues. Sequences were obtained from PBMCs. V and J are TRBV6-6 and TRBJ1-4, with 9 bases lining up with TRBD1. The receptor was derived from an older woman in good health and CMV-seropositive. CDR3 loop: CASSYWGQGKEGKLFF. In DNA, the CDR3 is TGTGCCAGCAGTTACTGGGGACAGGGAAAAGAGGGAAAACTGTTTTTT.